The 27 T cell receptor beta chains listed next were all sequenced from one sample in a study of T cells after yellow fever vaccination (dated by TCRdb to about 2019). Libraries were built with 5' RACE. The reads were generated on an Illumina HiSeq 2500. The public reads were reanalyzed by TCRdb: fastp trimming at Q25, MiXCR alignment, in-frame beta chains only. Every CDR3 protein is listed once, alongside the most common genes and DNA of its rows. The sample has approximately 180,000 distinct CDR3 sequences on record, roughly 6.2% of them singletons. Less than 3.5% of the sample belongs to the ten largest clones. The meaning of the sample's treatment or condition label: live attenuated yellow fever vaccine strain. This specimen was CD4+ T cells sorted from PBMCs, taken on the day of the first yellow fever vaccination. The origin of the receptors is a man aged 18 to 30 who received the YFV17D yellow fever vaccine.

This clonotype was picked up many times. This rearrangement joins TRBV11-2 to TRBJ2-4, with D possibly TRBD1 on 6 matching bases. V lost 1 base to trimming and J lost 2 bases, with 12 bases between them. Per the germline V gene, CDR1 is SGHAT and CDR2 is FQNNGV. This CDR3 comprises 16 residues. CDR3 coding DNA: TGTGCCAGCAGCTTAGTGGCAGGGGCACCCAAAAACATTCAGTACTTC. This translates into CASSLVAGAPKNIQYF.

This clonotype came up a few times. The CDR3 loop is CASSASTSGGLSYNEQFF. The CDR3 bases are TGTGCCAGCAGCGCCTCGACTAGCGGGGGGCTTTCCTACAATGAGCAGTTCTTC. The chain recombines TRBV11-1 with TRBJ2-1; TRBD2 matches at 13 bases. With 5 bases clipped from V and 1 base from J, the junction kept 8 bases outside the gene matches. This CDR3 is built from 18 residues. Germline-derived CDR1 and CDR2 are SGHAT and FQDESV (reference sequence).

With regard to this clonotype: One end of the junction varies from germline; a read error may be responsible. The chain carries TRBV5-1 and TRBJ2-7; D gene ambiguous. CDR1 and CDR2 (germline): SGHRS, YFSETQ. The CDR3 runs to 12 residues. CDR3 protein: CAISAQNYEQYF. DNA of the CDR3: TGCGCCATCAGCGCCCAGAACTACGAGCAGTACTTC.

This clonotype has only a few counts. The rearrangement joins TRBV7-2 to TRBJ2-2; D perhaps matches TRBD1 (5 bases). The CDR3 loop spans 15 amino acids. V shed 5 bases and J shed 4 bases, with 14 bases lying between them. Per germline, CDR1 SGHTA and CDR2 FQGNSA. This CDR3 reads CASSIPQGTTGELFF. For the CDR3, the DNA is TGTGCCAGCAGCATACCCCAGGGTACCACCGGGGAGCTGTTTTTT. Combining the CDR3 with reference TRBV7-2 and TRBJ2-2 gives the whole variable domain GAGVSQSPSNKVTEKGKDVELRCDPISGHTALYWYRQSLGQGLEFLIYFQGNSAPDKSGLPSDRFSAERTGGSVSTLTIQRTQQEDSAVYLCASSIPQGTTGELFFGEGSRLTVL.

In this sample, this clonotype turned up many times. This chain links TRBV5-1 with TRBJ2-5; 7 bases agree with TRBD2. The germline V gene has CDR1 SGHRS and CDR2 YFSETQ. This CDR3 has 14 residues. J was trimmed by 5 bases and V by 3 bases; bases with no gene match: 7. CDR3 sequence: CASSSSGDAETQYF. In DNA form, the CDR3 reads TGCGCCAGCAGCTCTAGCGGAGACGCGGAGACCCAGTACTTC. The full variable domain, with the rest looked up from reference TRBV5-1 and TRBJ2-5, is KAGVTQTPRYLIKTRGQQVTLSCSPISGHRSVSWYQQTPGQGLQFLFEYFSETQRNKGNFPGRFSGRQFSNSRSEMNVSTLELGDSALYLCASSSSGDAETQYFGPGTRLLVL.

The chain joins TRBV4-2 to TRBJ2-4; tentative D call: TRBD1 (7 bases). From germline, CDR1 is LGHNA and CDR2 YNFKEQ. The CDR3 length is 14 residues. The V end lost 2 bases, the J end lost 7 bases, and 12 bases lay between the germline ends. CDR3 loop: CASSQQGGKNIQYF. CDR3 in DNA: TGTGCCAGCAGCCAACAGGGGGGAAAGAACATTCAGTACTTC.

This clonotype was picked up a small number of times. This chain links TRBV11-3 with TRBJ2-2, with 9 positions matching TRBD1. The CDR3 is 17 amino acids. The V gene end was trimmed by 4 bases and the J gene end by 4 bases; junction bases not matched to a gene: 10. Germline V CDR1 and CDR2: SGHNT, YENEEA. CDR3 DNA: TGTGCCAGCAGCTCACCACCTACAGGGGGCAGCACCGGGGAGCTGTTTTTT. Its translation is CASSSPPTGGSTGELFF. The full variable domain, its missing parts supplied by reference TRBV11-3 and TRBJ2-2, is EAGVVQSPRYKIIEKKQPVAFWCNPISGHNTLYWYLQNLGQGPELLIRYENEEAVDDSQLPKDRFSAERLKGVDSTLKIQPAELGDSAVYLCASSSPPTGGSTGELFFGEGSRLTVL.

The chain recombines TRBV9 with TRBJ1-5; D gene unclear. The CDR3 is 14 residues long. The V end was cut by 4 bases, the J end by 0 bases, with 8 bases between. Germline V gene lookup returns CDR1 SGDLS and CDR2 YYNGEE. CDR3: CASSFGYSNQPQHF. The CDR3 coding sequence is TGTGCCAGCAGCTTCGGGTATAGCAATCAGCCCCAGCATTTT.

This clonotype occurred many times. The chain couples TRBV27 to TRBJ2-3, with D possibly TRBD2 on 7 matching bases. The CDR3 consists of 15 residues. V dropped 7 bases and J dropped 4 bases, with 18 bases sitting between them. The germline V gene has CDR1 MNHEY and CDR2 SMNVEV (reference sequence). As DNA, the CDR3 is TGTGCCAGCACCGTGGGGGGGGGCTTGGCAGATACGCAGTATTTT. Its protein is CASTVGGGLADTQYF.

This clonotype was detected a few times. This CDR3 reads CSGGTGLPGELFF. The CDR3 region has the DNA TGCAGCGGAGGGACTGGGCTTCCCGGGGAGCTGTTTTTT. This rearrangement joins TRBV29-1 to TRBJ2-2, with TRBD2 as a possible D gene (6 bases). In germline, CDR1 is SQVTM, CDR2 ANQGSEA. The CDR3 spans 13 residues. With 7 bases removed from V and 6 bases from J, the gap between germline ends came to 15 bases.

The CDR3 protein is CASSFKGATQYF. As DNA, the CDR3 is TGTGCCAGCAGCTTTAAGGGTGCGACCCAGTACTTC. The chain uses TRBV5-4 and TRBJ2-5; D is unclear. CDR1 is SGHNT and CDR2 is YYREEE in the germline V gene (reference sequence). The CDR3 loop spans 12 amino acids. Deletions cut 2 bases from V and 7 bases from J, with 9 bases between.

The chain uses TRBV20-1 and TRBJ2-5; D is ambiguous. The CDR3 is 10 amino acids. V lost 2 bases, J lost 4 bases, and 2 bases lay in between. Germline V gene sequence: CDR1 DFQATT, CDR2 SNEGSKA (reference sequence). Here the CDR3 DNA reads TGCAGTGCTAGATTAGAGACCCAGTACTTC. This codes for CSARLETQYF.

This clonotype was seen a few times. The rearrangement uses TRBV10-3 and TRBJ1-2, with 10 bases that match TRBD1. The V gene's germline CDR1 is ENHRY and CDR2 SYGVKD. V lost 4 bases, J lost 8 bases, and 4 bases stayed unmatched. The CDR3 runs 13 residues. CDR3 in amino acids: CAISGQGAEGYTF. DNA of the CDR3: TGTGCCATCAGTGGACAGGGGGCGGAGGGCTACACCTTC.

This clonotype was counted at least ten times. The V gene is TRBV5-1, the J gene TRBJ2-3; the match to TRBD1 covers 7 bases. CDR1 SGHRS and CDR2 YFSETQ come from the germline V gene. With V trimmed by 4 bases and J by 5 bases, 10 bases remained unmatched. The CDR3 loop spans 15 amino acids. The CDR3, as DNA: TGCGCCAGCAGCGAGCTACAGGGGACGATAGATACGCAGTATTTT. It encodes CASSELQGTIDTQYF.

The rearrangement links TRBV6-1 to TRBJ1-2, with no clear D. The germline CDR1 and CDR2 sequences are MNHNS and SASEGT. V shed 5 bases and J shed 6 bases, with 19 bases lying between them. This CDR3 has 15 residues. The CDR3 reads CASSQDGPSRHGYTF. DNA of the CDR3: TGTGCCAGCAGTCAAGATGGGCCATCCCGGCATGGCTACACCTTC.

This clonotype was detected many times. The chain recombines TRBV11-2 with TRBJ2-2, with 7 bases matching TRBD2. The ends lost 0 bases at V and 7 bases at J; junction bases unmatched: 14. Germline values: CDR1 SGHAT, CDR2 FQNNGV. CDR3 size: 18 residues. In DNA, the CDR3 is TGTGCCAGCAGCTTAGATATCTGGGGGGGACCCTACGGCGGGGAGCTGTTTTTT. Its translation: CASSLDIWGGPYGGELFF.

This clonotype was recorded at least ten times. The chain uses TRBV6-5 and TRBJ2-3, with 9 bases lining up with TRBD1. Germline CDR1 is MNHEY and CDR2 is SVGAGI. CDR3 size: 16 residues. V shed 4 bases, J shed 2 bases, and the junction held 7 bases outside the gene matches. CDR3 in DNA: TGTGCCAGCAGTTTACACCGGGACAGGGACACAGATACGCAGTATTTT. This codes for CASSLHRDRDTDTQYF.

The chain uses TRBV18 and TRBJ2-7; TRBD1 aligns across 9 bases. With 4 bases clipped from V and 6 bases from J, the junction kept 4 bases outside the gene matches. Germline V gene lookup returns CDR1 KGHSH and CDR2 LQKENI. The CDR3 contains 13 residues. Here the CDR3 reads CASSRDRDGEQYV. In nucleotides, the CDR3 is TGTGCCAGCTCACGGGACAGGGACGGCGAGCAGTACGTC.

The J gene is TRBJ2-5, the V gene TRBV15; no definite D call. The V end lost 0 bases, the J end lost 4 bases, and 9 bases lay between the germline ends. Germline assignment: CDR1 LNHNV and CDR2 YYDKDF (reference sequence). CDR3 length: 14 residues. In DNA form, the CDR3 reads TGTGCCACCAGCAGAGATTTGGGATCAGAGACCCAGTACTTC. It is translated as CATSRDLGSETQYF.

This clonotype was counted many times. The chain links TRBV2 to TRBJ2-5; D remains unclear. The CDR3 loop spans 13 amino acids. Per germline, CDR1 SNHLY and CDR2 FYNNEI. Trimming left V 2 bases short and J 4 bases short, with 8 bases between. The CDR3: CASSEQKAETQYF. Written as DNA, the CDR3 is TGTGCCAGCAGTGAACAAAAGGCAGAGACCCAGTACTTC. Complete variable domain (other parts from reference TRBV2 and TRBJ2-5): EPEVTQTPSHQVTQMGQEVILRCVPISNHLYFYWYRQILGQKVEFLVSFYNNEISEKSEIFDDQFSVERPDGSNFTLKIRSTKLEDSAMYFCASSEQKAETQYFGPGTRLLVL.

This clonotype was seen only a few times. The chain combines TRBV20-1 with TRBJ2-4; the match to TRBD1 covers 8 bases. Trimming took 0 bases from V and 6 from J; bases not matched to a gene: 1. This CDR3 region has 13 residues. Germline V gene lookup returns CDR1 DFQATT and CDR2 SNEGSKA (reference sequence). The CDR3: CSAREQGGNIQYF. The CDR3 nucleotides are TGCAGTGCTAGAGAACAGGGGGGAAACATTCAGTACTTC.

V is TRBV12-3 or TRBV12-4 and J is TRBJ2-1, with D possibly matching TRBD2 (7 bases). Trimming pared 6 bases from V and 4 bases from J, leaving 22 bases between. The CDR3 is 17 residues long. The CDR3 DNA reads as TGTGCCAGCAGCCCCCAAGGGAGGGGGGGTAGATACAATGAGCAGTTCTTC. It codes for CASSPQGRGGRYNEQFF.

J is TRBJ2-1 and V is TRBV29-1; D ambiguous. V was shortened by 4 bases and J by 8 bases, with 3 bases between the two germline ends. Germline-derived CDR1 and CDR2 are SQVTM and ANQGSEA. The CDR3 covers 9 residues. The CDR3 reads CSVADEQFF. The CDR3 coding sequence is TGCAGCGTTGCCGATGAGCAGTTCTTC.

This clonotype came up a few times. The rearrangement links TRBV5-1 to TRBJ2-1; D is ambiguous. The CDR3 totals 13 residues. The V end lost 4 bases, the J end lost 5 bases, and 10 bases lay between the germline ends. Per germline, CDR1 SGHRS and CDR2 YFSETQ. CDR3 residues: CASSIGPNNEQFF. DNA for the CDR3: TGCGCCAGCAGCATCGGACCCAACAATGAGCAGTTCTTC.

This clonotype occurred a few times. The V gene is TRBV19, the J gene TRBJ1-5; D ambiguous. With 4 bases removed from V and 4 bases from J, the gap between germline ends came to 17 bases. The CDR3 spans 16 residues. Germline lookup yields CDR1 LNHDA and CDR2 SQIVND (reference sequence). CDR3 sequence (DNA): TGTGCCAGTAGTACCTTGGGCGGCGGGCTTAATCAGCCCCAGCATTTT. This encodes CASSTLGGGLNQPQHF.

There are a few counts of this clonotype. The V call is TRBV24-1, the J call TRBJ1-6; D gene uncertain. The V end was cut by 8 bases, the J end by 9 bases, with 4 bases between. The CDR3 is 10 residues long. CDR1 KGHDR and CDR2 SFDVKD come from the germline V gene. CDR3 DNA: TGTGCCACCATGCGTTCACCCCTCCACTTT. Its protein is CATMRSPLHF.

This clonotype was observed at least ten times. The V call is TRBV6-5, the J call TRBJ2-7, with D maybe TRBD2 (5 bases). The CDR3 runs to 14 residues. Looked up from germline, CDR1 is MNHEY and CDR2 is SVGAGI. V dropped 5 bases and J dropped 3 bases, with 14 bases sitting between them. In DNA, the CDR3 is TGTGCCAGCAGTACGGGCGTCCGGGGCTACGAGCAGTACTTC. This codes for CASSTGVRGYEQYF.